This T cell receptor (beta chain) comes out of a study of monozygotic twins with inflammatory bowel disease. This CDR3 has 13 amino acids. In germline, CDR1 is LGHDT, CDR2 YNNKEL (reference sequence). Via template switching, UMIs carrying a 6-nucleotide sample barcode were introduced. TCRdb re-called the 5' RACE reads; every CDR3 protein appears as one record, without DNA. The sample totals 200,000 to 250,000 distinct CDR3 sequences; its top ten clones hold roughly 1.5%. The chain couples TRBV3-1 to TRBJ1-5. Sequencing was carried out using blood. The sequence was collected from a human donor with ulcerative colitis or Crohn's disease, or a healthy co-twin of an affected twin (not recorded which). CDR3 protein: CASSQDRDQPQHF.